Listed here is a single TCR beta chain. The antigen it binds to is not known. Per-base quality was not reported, and no clone a single base away is much larger than it. These data belong to a study of Ad26.COV2.S vaccination and SARS-CoV-2 variants listed by TCRdb under 2021. Regarding the complete study: Vaccine-arm donors were drawn from COV1001, a multicentre, randomized, double-blind, placebo-controlled phase I-IIa trial of Ad26.COV2.S in healthy adults. Ad26.COV2.S was administered intramuscularly at a dose of 5x10^10 or 1x10^11 viral particles, either as one shot or as two shots given 56 days apart. The specificity and breadth of SARS-CoV-2-reactive T cell receptors after Ad26.COV2.S vaccination were assessed by TCRbeta repertoire sequencing. A total of around 32 samples were included in the TCR-sequenced set, comprising 19 Ad26.COV2.S vaccine recipients, 5 placebo recipients and 8 SARS-CoV-2 convalescent individuals. Trial participants were randomized into five groups of five: low-dose or high-dose Ad26.COV2.S given once or twice, or placebo on both occasions. Investigators did not know the trial group allocation while performing experiments and assessing outcomes.

The immunoSEQ Assay was the method used to sequence TCRbeta CDR3 regions. After extraction, genomic DNA underwent amplification by bias-controlled multiplex PCR, followed by high-throughput sequencing. Per the authors' processing: Collapsing and filtering of sequences were performed to quantify the absolute abundance of each unique TCRbeta CDR3 region. T cell fraction was estimated by normalizing TCRbeta template counts to usable DNA, with usable DNA measured through amplification of reference genes found in all nucleated cells. Repertoire TCRs were annotated as SARS-CoV-2-specific by exact matching of V gene, CDR3 amino acid sequence and J gene to a known reactive TCR set. The reference SARS-CoV-2 TCR set was obtained from MIRA and was filtered for enrichment in COVID-19-positive ImmuneCODE repertoires, whereby public or cross-reactive TCRs were removed. Using the MIRA antigens, annotated TCRs were further analysed by specific ORF or by position within an ORF. Depth was the summed frequency of annotated unique rearrangements, while breadth was defined as annotated unique rearrangements over total unique productive rearrangements. Group comparisons of TCR breadth used two-sided Wilcoxon rank-sum tests. Held by TCRdb, this immuneACCESS table contains in-frame sequences only and omits some clones. Under half of the omission traces to an unresolved V gene where checked; the cause of the rest is unknown. The V and J calls and clone size are taken from that table; D and trimming were inferred from the DNA. Across this sample there are hundreds of thousands of clones, with about 90% seen only once. About 1.6% of the sample is in the top ten clones.

Points the paper makes about the study in general: Higher spike-specific TCR breadth was observed in Ad26.COV2.S recipients than in placebo recipients (P = 0.0014). Vaccine and placebo recipients had comparable non-spike TCR breadth, which fits with the vaccine containing only spike. Substantial breadth of spike-specific CD8+ and CD4+ T cell responses was reported after vaccination. The study lacked the statistical power to compare responses across vaccine doses or regimens. The authors noted that the TCR breadth and depth analyses may have underestimated total T cell responses.

The treatment or condition label of this sample denotes: about 20 received Ad26.COV2.S at low or high dose, single or two shots; about 5 received placebo; per-sample allocation not given. Repertoires of vaccine and placebo recipients were sequenced from samples collected on day 63 after the first injection. In Cohort 1b, 25 or so adults aged 18-55 years were enrolled at a single site in Boston, USA, between 29 July and 7 August 2020. Ad26.COV2.S was a replication-incompetent adenovirus type 26 vector that expressed a prefusion-stabilized SARS-CoV-2 spike protein derived from the original Wuhan strain. A distance of 15 bases separates the germline ends of V and J, which lose 7 bases and 4 bases respectively. From the cysteine through the phenylalanine, the CDR3 covers 14 amino acids. Here the CDR3 DNA is all that survives: 42 bases in frame from base 1. The germline V gene supplies CDR1 SGHRS and CDR2 YFSETQ.

The sequenced sample was peripheral blood, obtained in a trial of Ad26.COV2.S vaccine versus placebo. The chain was built from TRBV5-1 and TRBJ2-1; confidence is insufficient to name the D gene. This TCR derives from a person aged 18-65 years who received the Ad26.COV2.S COVID-19 vaccine or a placebo. The CDR3 reads as follows: CASRLLTDYNEQFF. In nucleotides, the sequence is TGCGCCAGCCGACTGTTGACCGATTACAATGAGCAGTTCTTC.